This T cell receptor (beta chain) was found in a study of early T cells in non-severe SARS-CoV-2 infection. In regard to this clonotype: Its matching antigen is unknown.

Unique molecular identifiers were affixed to single, distinct cDNA molecules. TCRdb itself ran the 5' RACE reads through MiXCR, one entry per CDR3 protein. The table includes approximately 120,000 distinct CDR3 sequences, 15% detected once. Findings and limits, study-wide: CD4 and private specificities were missed by VDJdb matching, which favored anti-spike CD8 responses.

Sequencing input: whole blood. The TCR comes from an adult who was a healthcare worker with PCR-confirmed SARS-CoV-2 infection or an uninfected control (not recorded which).

The CDR3 nucleotides read TGTGCCAGCAGTTACTTCGGACAGGGTGAAGCTTTCTTT. Its translation: CASSYFGQGEAFF. The V call is TRBV6-5, the J call TRBJ1-1; the match to TRBD1 covers 8 bases. V was clipped by 1 base and J by 7 bases; unmatched bases: 2. The V gene's germline CDR1 is MNHEY and CDR2 SVGAGI. The CDR3 is made up of 13 amino acids.